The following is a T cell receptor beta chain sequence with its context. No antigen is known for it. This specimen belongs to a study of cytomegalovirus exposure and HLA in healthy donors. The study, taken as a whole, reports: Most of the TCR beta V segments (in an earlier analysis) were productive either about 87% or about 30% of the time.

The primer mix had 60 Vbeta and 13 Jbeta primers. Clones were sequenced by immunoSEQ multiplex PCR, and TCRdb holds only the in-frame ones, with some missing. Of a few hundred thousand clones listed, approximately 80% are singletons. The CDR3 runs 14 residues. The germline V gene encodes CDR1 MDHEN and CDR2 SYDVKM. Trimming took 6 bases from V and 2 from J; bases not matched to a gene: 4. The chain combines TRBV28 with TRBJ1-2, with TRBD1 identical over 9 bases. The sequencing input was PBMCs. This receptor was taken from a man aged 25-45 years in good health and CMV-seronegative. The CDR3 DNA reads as TGTGCCAGCAGGGGGGGACAGGGAAACTATGGCTACACCTTC. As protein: CASRGGQGNYGYTF.